The 13 T cell receptor beta chains reported below all come from one sample, sequenced in a study of cytomegalovirus exposure and HLA in healthy donors. The PCR made use of 60 Vbeta and 13 Jbeta primers. Profiled with immunoSEQ multiplex PCR; TCRdb holds only in-frame clones, not every one. The sample yields around 150,000 clones, 80% seen once. The specimen was PBMCs. The receptors shown here come from a man between 25 and 39 years old in good health and CMV-seronegative.

This clone was found once. The CDR3 coding sequence is TGTGCCAGCAGTGCTTACAGGGGACATCAGCCCCAGCATTTT. Amino acid sequence: CASSAYRGHQPQHF. The V and J genes are TRBV2 and TRBJ1-5, with 7 bases fitting TRBD1. With V trimmed by 4 bases and J by 5 bases, 5 bases remained unmatched. The CDR3 loop spans 14 amino acids. Germline CDR1 and CDR2: SNHLY and FYNNEI.

V and J are TRBV5-4 and TRBJ2-3; perhaps TRBD2 as D (6 bases). The ends were cut back, 2 bases at V and 3 bases at J, with 13 bases in the middle. This CDR3 has 15 residues. Germline V CDR1 and CDR2: SGHNT, YYREEE (reference sequence). Here the CDR3 reads CASSLLAGGTDTQYF. The DNA of the CDR3 is TGTGCCAGCAGCTTACTAGCAGGTGGGACAGATACGCAGTATTTT.

This clone was detected a few times. The genes are TRBV19 and TRBJ1-5, with D possibly TRBD1 on 6 matching bases. The CDR3 consists of 16 residues. Germline V gene data show CDR1 as LNHDA and CDR2 as SQIVND (reference sequence). V lost 3 bases to trimming and J lost 2 bases, with 14 bases between them. The DNA of the CDR3 is TGTGCCAGTAGTATTCCCCCACAGGGAGGCAATCAGCCCCAGCATTTT. It is translated as CASSIPPQGGNQPQHF.

The chain joins TRBV29-1 to TRBJ2-7; TRBD2 aligns across 8 bases. The CDR3 extends over 14 amino acids. V lost 7 bases and J lost 1; bases outside the gene matches: 9. Germline-derived CDR1 and CDR2 are SQVTM and ANQGSEA. The CDR3 here is CSAARPGGSYEQYF. The CDR3 DNA is TGCAGCGCCGCCCGGCCGGGAGGGTCCTACGAGCAGTACTTC.

V gene TRBV14 combines with J gene TRBJ1-4; no clear D. CDR1 is SGHDN and CDR2 is FVKESK in the germline V gene. The CDR3 has 15 residues. V gave up 1 base and J gave up 1 base, with 7 bases separating them. The CDR3 here is CASSQAPGTNEKLFF. CDR3 sequence (DNA): TGTGCCAGCAGCCAAGCGCCGGGAACTAATGAAAAACTGTTTTTT.

This chain joins TRBV5-1 and TRBJ1-4; unclear D gene. Trimming cost V 0 bases and J 6 bases, with 12 bases left between them. Germline assignment: CDR1 SGHRS and CDR2 YFSETQ. The CDR3 is 15 amino acids. The CDR3 DNA is TGCGCCAGCAGCTTGGGCGGGATTTCGGATGAAAAACTGTTTTTT. Amino acids: CASSLGGISDEKLFF.

V gene TRBV10-2 combines with J gene TRBJ1-3; D is perhaps TRBD1 (6 bases). Per germline, CDR1 WSHSY and CDR2 SAAADI. V was shortened by 6 bases and J by 3 bases, with 18 bases between the two germline ends. The CDR3 is 16 amino acids. The CDR3 DNA sequence: TGCGCCAGCAGGAAGGTTGAACAGGGTGATGGAAACACCATATATTTT. This sequence encodes CASRKVEQGDGNTIYF.

The rearrangement links TRBV19 to TRBJ2-7; possible D gene TRBD1, 6 bases. The CDR3 loop spans 15 amino acids. Trimming removed 3 bases from V and 4 bases from J, with 16 bases in between. Germline assignment: CDR1 LNHDA and CDR2 SQIVND (reference sequence). The CDR3 coding sequence is TGTGCCAGTAGTATGGCTCTCGACCAGGGGTACGAGCAGTACTTC. As protein: CASSMALDQGYEQYF.

The V gene is TRBV7-2, the J gene TRBJ1-5; 12 bases match TRBD1. The junction had 5 bases not matched to a gene; V was cut back by 6 bases and J by 5 bases. The CDR3 spans 15 residues. The germline V gene encodes CDR1 SGHTA and CDR2 FQGNSA. CDR3 sequence reads: CASRGTGGLYQPQHF. In DNA form, the CDR3 reads TGTGCCAGCAGGGGGACAGGGGGCCTCTATCAGCCCCAGCATTTT.

V is TRBV19 and J is TRBJ1-1; 8 nucleotides line up with TRBD1. The CDR3 has 15 residues. Germline-derived CDR1 and CDR2 are LNHDA and SQIVND (reference sequence). The J segment lost 5 bases and the V segment lost 3 bases, leaving 8 bases of the junction unmatched. The CDR3 sequence is CASSMSQGARTEAFF. The CDR3 bases are TGTGCCAGTAGTATGTCTCAGGGGGCGAGGACTGAAGCTTTCTTT.

The chain couples TRBV7-2 to TRBJ1-4; 10 positions match TRBD1. J was trimmed by 8 bases and V by 5 bases; bases with no gene match: 5. The CDR3 is 14 amino acids. CDR1 SGHTA and CDR2 FQGNSA come from the germline V gene. CDR3 DNA: TGTGCCAGCAGCCTCGACAGGGGGCGAGAAAAACTGTTTTTT. This encodes CASSLDRGREKLFF. Supplemented by reference TRBV7-2 and TRBJ1-4, the full variable domain reads GAGVSQSPSNKVTEKGKDVELRCDPISGHTALYWYRQSLGQGLEFLIYFQGNSAPDKSGLPSDRFSAERTGGSVSTLTIQRTQQEDSAVYLCASSLDRGREKLFFGSGTQLSVL.

The rearrangement joins TRBV6-6 to TRBJ2-1; a possible D gene is TRBD2 (6 bases). This CDR3 contains 14 residues. Germline V CDR1 and CDR2: MNHNY, SVGAGI (reference sequence). V was trimmed by 5 bases and J by 2 bases, leaving 10 bases between them. The CDR3 region has the DNA TGTGCCAGCAGTATGGGGAGGACCTACAATGAGCAGTTCTTC. Amino acids: CASSMGRTYNEQFF.

J is TRBJ1-2 and V is TRBV15; a weak D match, TRBD1 (5 bases). Germline values: CDR1 LNHNV, CDR2 YYDKDF (reference sequence). V was trimmed by 0 bases and J by 8 bases, leaving 13 bases between them. The CDR3 runs to 14 residues. CDR3 coding DNA: TGTGCCACCAGCAGAGATCAGGGTTTGGGAGGCTACACCTTC. It is translated as CATSRDQGLGGYTF. The full variable domain, its missing parts supplied by reference TRBV15 and TRBJ1-2, is DAMVIQNPRYQVTQFGKPVTLSCSQTLNHNVMYWYQQKSSQAPKLLFHYYDKDFNNEADTPDNFQSRRPNTSFCFLDIRSPGLGDTAMYLCATSRDQGLGGYTFGSGTRLTVV.